What follows are 13 T cell receptor beta chains derived from one specimen sequenced in a study of blood T cell repertoires in COVID-19. Only in-frame clones appear in the TCRdb table, and some are missing; sequencing was by immunoSEQ multiplex PCR. The table includes some 210,000 clones, more than 70% detected once. Specimen: peripheral blood. Receptors were obtained from a man aged 45-60 years with active or convalescent COVID-19.

The genes are TRBV6-6 and TRBJ2-1; TRBD2 matches 8 bases. Germline V gene sequence: CDR1 MNHNY, CDR2 SVGAGI (reference sequence). This CDR3 contains 15 residues. The V segment lost 8 bases and the J segment 1 base; nucleotides outside the gene matches: 7. The CDR3 DNA sequence: TGTGCCAGCGGGAGGCGGGGGGCTTCCTACAATGAGCAGTTCTTC. This gives the protein CASGRRGASYNEQFF.

The chain carries TRBV7-6 and TRBJ2-2; D is ambiguous. Trimming took off 1 base at V and 2 bases at J, with 11 bases between the two ends. CDR3 size: 16 residues. Germline assignment: CDR1 SGHVS and CDR2 FNYEAQ. The CDR3 sequence: CASSLVGAGNTGELFF. For the CDR3, the DNA is TGTGCCAGCAGCTTAGTTGGTGCAGGCAACACCGGGGAGCTGTTTTTT.

This clone was counted a single time. The genes are TRBV7-3 and TRBJ1-3; D unclear. The germline V gene encodes CDR1 SGHTA and CDR2 FQGTGA. This CDR3 is built from 14 residues. V dropped 1 base and J dropped 9 bases, with 13 bases sitting between them. CDR3 sequence reads: CASSLMYRESTIYF. The CDR3 coding sequence is TGTGCCAGCAGCTTAATGTATAGGGAGAGCACCATATATTTT.

V and J are TRBV9 and TRBJ1-1; the D is unclear. CDR3 length: 14 amino acids. Trimming left V 4 bases short and J 2 bases short, with 12 bases between. Per germline, CDR1 SGDLS and CDR2 YYNGEE. The CDR3 DNA follows: TGTGCCAGCAGCCCGGCTAGCAGAAACACTGAAGCTTTCTTT. Translating it yields CASSPASRNTEAFF. The entire variable domain, with the rest obtained from reference TRBV9 and TRBJ1-1, is as follows: DSGVTQTPKHLITATGQRVTLRCSPRSGDLSVYWYQQSLDQGLQFLIQYYNGEERAKGNILERFSAQQFPDLHSELNLSSLELGDSALYFCASSPASRNTEAFFGQGTRLTVV.

CDR3: CAWSVSRGARGYTF. The CDR3 nucleotides read TGTGCCTGGAGTGTGTCCAGGGGAGCCCGTGGCTACACCTTC. The chain employs TRBV30 and TRBJ1-2; a possible D gene is TRBD1 (6 bases). V lost 0 bases and J 7 bases, leaving 15 bases between the germline ends. This CDR3 has 14 residues. Germline CDR1 and CDR2: GTSNPN and SVGIG (reference sequence).

The chain joins TRBV6-5 to TRBJ1-6; TRBD1 matches at 9 bases. V gave up 4 bases and J gave up 13 bases; unmatched junction bases: 5. The CDR3 covers 13 residues. Germline V gene data show CDR1 as MNHEY and CDR2 as SVGAGI. CDR3 in amino acids: CASSSIQGAPLHF. The CDR3 DNA reads TGTGCCAGCAGTTCTATACAGGGGGCGCCCCTCCACTTT.

V usage is TRBV7-2 and J usage is TRBJ1-2; 9 bases are a match to TRBD1. V lost 5 bases and J lost 8; bases outside the gene matches: 6. This CDR3 region has 13 residues. Per the germline V gene, CDR1 is SGHTA and CDR2 is FQGNSA. The CDR3: CASSPGTGFGYTF. The DNA of the CDR3 is TGTGCCAGCAGCCCCGGGACAGGGTTCGGCTACACCTTC. Variable domain in full (rest from reference TRBV7-2 and TRBJ1-2): GAGVSQSPSNKVTEKGKDVELRCDPISGHTALYWYRQSLGQGLEFLIYFQGNSAPDKSGLPSDRFSAERTGGSVSTLTIQRTQQEDSAVYLCASSPGTGFGYTFGSGTRLTVV.

This rearrangement joins TRBV15 to TRBJ1-3; D possibly corresponds to TRBD1 (6 bases). V shed 0 bases and J shed 4 bases, with 16 bases lying between them. The CDR3 loop spans 17 amino acids. In germline, CDR1 is LNHNV, CDR2 YYDKDF (reference sequence). For the CDR3, the DNA is TGTGCCACCAGCAGAGATAAGGGAACAGGGTCAGGAAACACCATATATTTT. Translated: CATSRDKGTGSGNTIYF.

The chain combines TRBV19 with TRBJ2-7; TRBD1 matches at 12 bases. CDR3 length: 15 residues. The germline V gene has CDR1 LNHDA and CDR2 SQIVND (reference sequence). V lost 5 bases to trimming and J lost 6 bases; unmatched junction nucleotides: 8. In DNA, the CDR3 is TGTGCCAGTAGTTCAACCGGGACAGGGGGCTTCGAGCAGTACTTC. Translation: CASSSTGTGGFEQYF.

This chain uses TRBV2 with TRBJ1-2; D gene ambiguous. The CDR3 length is 12 residues. Germline loops: CDR1 SNHLY, CDR2 FYNNEI. V was clipped by 2 bases and J by 13 bases, with 14 bases between them. Here the CDR3 reads CASSERPGGGTF. Here the CDR3 DNA reads TGTGCCAGCAGTGAAAGGCCGGGTGGCGGCACCTTC.

This clone was seen just once. The V gene is TRBV6-1, the J gene TRBJ1-5; D unresolved. V was clipped by 0 bases and J by 7 bases, with 7 bases between them. This CDR3 has 13 residues. The germline gives CDR1 MNHNS, CDR2 SASEGT. The chain's CDR3 is CASSEAGRQPQHF. The CDR3 DNA follows: TGTGCCAGCAGTGAAGCGGGCAGGCAGCCCCAGCATTTT.

This sequence joins TRBV5-1 and TRBJ2-5, with 7 bases aligning to TRBD2. The CDR3 spans 15 residues. Trimming removed 0 bases from V and 1 base from J; junction bases left unmatched: 3. Germline V gene lookup returns CDR1 SGHRS and CDR2 YFSETQ. The CDR3, as DNA: TGCGCCAGCAGCTTGGTGCGGGGGATCCAAGAGACCCAGTACTTC. The encoded protein is CASSLVRGIQETQYF.

This chain uses TRBV6-5 with TRBJ1-2, with TRBD1 identical over 7 bases. CDR1 is MNHEY and CDR2 is SVGAGI in the germline V gene. CDR3 size: 15 residues. The ends lost 8 bases at V and 1 base at J; junction bases unmatched: 10. The CDR3 DNA follows: TGTGCCAGCCGCCAGACAGGGAGGAGTAACTATGGCTACACCTTC. This encodes CASRQTGRSNYGYTF.